Shown below are 6 T cell receptor beta chains from a single sample sequenced in a study of cytomegalovirus exposure and HLA in healthy donors (dated by TCRdb to about 2017). The library was generated by the immunoSEQ multiplex PCR assay. The multiplex PCR relied on a mix of 60 forward primers for TCR Vbeta segments and 13 reverse primers for TCR Jbeta segments. TCRdb mirrors the immuneACCESS table, restricted to in-frame sequences. Some clones are absent from its copies; in checked studies, under half trace to an unresolved V gene, and the reason for the others is unknown. In all, the sample holds 73,000 or so clones, and about 80% of those were seen once. Of the sample, 6.3% falls within the top ten clones. Sequencing used PBMCs. These receptors all come from a man aged 45 to 65 in good health and CMV-seronegative.

The CDR3: CASSLAKPGSGANVLTF. The DNA for the CDR3 is TGTGCCAGCAGCTTAGCGAAACCCGGCTCTGGGGCCAACGTCCTGACTTTC. The V and J genes are TRBV7-9 and TRBJ2-6; D unresolved. V lost 0 bases and J lost 0, with 9 bases in between. There are 17 residues in the CDR3. Looked up from germline, CDR1 is SEHNR and CDR2 is FQNEAQ (reference sequence).

This sequence joins TRBV1 and TRBJ2-7; the table calls TRBD2, which could not be checked here. TRBV1 counts as a pseudogene. The CDR3 runs 16 residues. CDR3 sequence: CTSSQSGREGSYEQYF. The CDR3, as DNA: TGCACCAGCAGCCAAAGCGGGCGGGAGGGGTCCTACGAGCAGTACTTC.

V and J are TRBV11-3 and TRBJ2-1; 7 bases agree with TRBD1. V lost 5 bases to trimming and J lost 7 bases; unmatched junction nucleotides: 5. CDR3 length equals 13 residues. The germline V gene has CDR1 SGHNT and CDR2 YENEEA. CDR3 in amino acids: CASSTHRGNEQFF. The CDR3 nucleotides read TGTGCCAGCAGCACTCACAGGGGAAATGAGCAGTTCTTC.

This chain connects TRBV27 to TRBJ1-1, with 8 bases fitting TRBD1. Trimming removed 5 bases from V and 0 bases from J; junction bases left unmatched: 11. There are 17 residues in the CDR3. Germline V gene sequence: CDR1 MNHEY, CDR2 SMNVEV (reference sequence). CDR3 DNA: TGTGCCAGCAGTAGATACGGCCGGACAGGGCTGAACACTGAAGCTTTCTTT. Residues: CASSRYGRTGLNTEAFF.

The chain joins TRBV27 to TRBJ2-1; D may be TRBD2 (7 bases). Trimming removed 2 bases at V and 3 bases at J, with 14 bases between. The CDR3 is 16 residues long. The germline gives CDR1 MNHEY, CDR2 SMNVEV (reference sequence). The CDR3 DNA reads as TGTGCCAGCAGTTTAAATCACGGGGGGCTCTACAATGAGCAGTTCTTC. Translating gives CASSLNHGGLYNEQFF.

The chain links TRBV5-1 to TRBJ1-3; no firm D call. The V gene lost 4 bases and the J gene lost 0 bases, with 8 bases spanning the gap. The CDR3 is made up of 14 amino acids. Germline CDR1 is SGHRS and CDR2 is YFSETQ. The CDR3 bases are TGCGCCAGCAGCCCCGGGAACTCTGGAAACACCATATATTTT. It specifies CASSPGNSGNTIYF.